This is a list of T cell receptor beta chains from one sample in a study of T cell responses to AZD1222 COVID-19 vaccine. The repertoire was sequenced with immunoSEQ multiplex PCR; TCRdb's copy has only in-frame clones and lacks some. The repertoire holds about 140,000 clones, with 85% to 95% as singletons. This specimen consisted of peripheral blood, obtained on day 0 of AZD1222 vaccination. These receptors were obtained from an adult in good health. Both conserved end residues are part of each CDR3.

j_gene | v_gene | CDR3aa
TRBJ2-7 | TRBV28 | CASSALVRYEQYF
TRBJ2-7 | TRBV5-1 | CASSIRTGGAYEQYF
TRBJ2-7 | TRBV29-1 | CSGGTGNLYEQYF
TRBJ1-1 | TRBV18 | CASSPGENTEAFF
TRBJ1-6 | TRBV12-3/TRBV12-4 | CATYSPLHF
TRBJ1-5 | TRBV6-5 | CASSWRQEGNQPQHF
TRBJ1-2 | TRBV21-1 | CASSKEGGEDYGYTF
TRBJ2-7 | TRBV19 | CASSIVASGGRYEQYF
TRBJ2-5 | TRBV11-3 | CASSLWAGRKETQYF
TRBJ1-1 | TRBV12-3/TRBV12-4 | CASGSRGDTEAFF
TRBJ1-4 | TRBV7-2 | CASSPRGQGALNEKLFF
TRBJ2-3 | TRBV28 | CASSLYPPGQSSTDTQYF
TRBJ2-1 | TRBV18 | CASSPYRGEYNEQFF
TRBJ1-2 | TRBV7-9 | CASSLNDRGSGYTF
TRBJ1-2 | TRBV23-1 | CASSPTDYPVRCPQQGAGIYGYTF
TRBJ2-2 | TRBV7-3 | CASSLRGNTGELFF
TRBJ1-1 | TRBV19 | CASSPVVGVLFF
TRBJ1-1 | TRBV20-1 | CSARDRRAFF
TRBJ2-7 | TRBV6-5 | CASSYVSVVPGEQYF
TRBJ2-3 | TRBV30 | CAWSVQNGWRTDTQYF
TRBJ2-3 | TRBV2 | CASSEEGVVTDTQYF
TRBJ2-1 | TRBV3-1/TRBV3-2 | CASSHSGVADVEQFF
TRBJ2-7 | TRBV7-9 | CASSLAGTGPYEQYF
TRBJ1-5 | TRBV7-9 | CASSPRDSNQPQHF
TRBJ1-2 | TRBV25-1 | CASSEYGNYGYTF
TRBJ1-1 | TRBV7-9 | CASSRRFSANTEAFF
TRBJ1-5 | TRBV15 | CATSRDRGQPQHF
TRBJ2-3 | TRBV7-6 | CASSLGPGTDTQYF
TRBJ2-7 | TRBV12-3/TRBV12-4 | CASSWGTGTEQYF
TRBJ2-3 | TRBV27 | CASSLGDRPDTQYF
TRBJ1-2 | TRBV11-3 | CASSKGHPSEGYGYTF
TRBJ2-1 | TRBV29-1 | CSSFERGRYDDEQFF
TRBJ2-7 | TRBV5-1 | CASSSTGVTYEQYF
TRBJ1-1 | TRBV18 | CASSPGQADTEAFF
TRBJ1-2 | TRBV6-5 | CASSLGPDYSYTF
TRBJ2-3 | TRBV7-3 | CASGSGGRTDTQYF
TRBJ1-6 | TRBV5-8 | CASSSRTAYSPLHF
TRBJ2-3 | TRBV29-1 | CSVSGTVSTDTQYF
TRBJ1-2 | TRBV4-2 | CASSQDTGDGYGYTF
TRBJ1-2 | TRBV19 | CASRGAGTGSRYGYTF
TRBJ2-3 | TRBV7-2 | CASSLGRVTDTQYF
TRBJ2-5 | TRBV7-9 | CASSLIDRQQETQYF
TRBJ2-4 | TRBV25-1 | CASSEFGRGRGDGNIQYF
TRBJ1-2 | TRBV27 | CASSPTPRNYGYTF
TRBJ1-2 | TRBV19 | CASSPGTANYGYTF
TRBJ1-6 | TRBV5-1 | CASSLEFTPNSPLHF
TRBJ1-5 | TRBV2 | CASSETGGGNQPQHF
TRBJ1-3 | TRBV6-4 | CASTPREPDSLASGNTIYF
TRBJ2-3 | TRBV29-1 | CSAERGASTDTQYF
TRBJ1-2 | TRBV4-1 | CASSQWPALYGYTF
TRBJ2-2 | TRBV5-6 | CASSLPGQAVTGELFF
TRBJ2-1 | TRBV2 | CASPIEVNEQFF
TRBJ2-7 | TRBV24-1 | CATGTGRKDITYEQYF
TRBJ2-7 | TRBV4-2 | CASSSRQGGYEQYF
TRBJ1-3 | TRBV4-1 | CASSQTGYSGNTIYF